This TCR beta chain was obtained from a study of CD8+CD57+ T cells in acquired aplastic anemia. Study details: An average of roughly 3.2 ug of DNA was obtained from sorted CD4+ and CD8+ cells. Healthy donor CD4+ cell samples had a mean of roughly 9.8 million reads.

Details on this clonotype: No antigen is known for it.

General study findings and limits: There were twenty-nine CD8+ CDR3 sequences that occurred in both patients and controls.

The template for TCR beta VDJ and CDR3 sequence profiling was genomic DNA. Via MiXCR, TCRdb re-called the reads, giving one row per CDR3 protein. The sample includes around 200,000 distinct CDR3 sequences, around 59% seen only once; the top ten take roughly 15%. Source material: sorted CD4+, CD8+, or CD8+CD57+ T cells (not recorded which) from PBMCs. The clonotype comes from a human donor in good health, serving as a control.

The chain's CDR3 is CATSMGRKGYEQYF. As DNA, the CDR3 is TGTGCCACCAGCATGGGACGGAAGGGTTACGAGCAGTACTTC. The chain combines TRBV15 with TRBJ2-7; D is possibly TRBD1 or TRBD2 (5 bases each). Trimming took off 4 bases at V and 4 bases at J, with 14 bases between the two ends. Per the germline V gene, CDR1 is LNHNV and CDR2 is YYDKDF (reference sequence). The CDR3 is made up of 14 amino acids.